The 25 T cell receptor beta chains below all came from one sample that was sequenced in a study of blood T cell repertoires in COVID-19. Clones were sequenced by immunoSEQ multiplex PCR, and TCRdb holds only the in-frame ones, with some missing. Of roughly 140,000 clones detected, 88% appear once; the ten largest clones hold 2.4%. The specimen sequenced was peripheral blood. The receptors stem from a woman aged 70-85 years with acute or convalescent COVID-19.

The V gene is TRBV5-8, the J gene TRBJ2-7; D is unclear. The ends were cut back, 0 bases at V and 3 bases at J, with 7 bases in the middle. This CDR3 contains 13 residues. CDR1 and CDR2 from the germline V gene are SGHTS and YDEGEE. Written as DNA, the CDR3 is TGTGCCAGCAGCTTGGCGCCAGGCTACGAGCAGTACGTC. This encodes CASSLAPGYEQYV.

The chain joins TRBV15 to TRBJ1-2; D may be TRBD1 (5 bases). This CDR3 region has 15 residues. Germline CDR1 and CDR2: LNHNV and YYDKDF (reference sequence). With 0 bases removed from V and 7 bases from J, the gap between germline ends came to 15 bases. The CDR3 DNA reads as TGTGCCACCAGCAGAGATCGGGAGCCCCAGGGTGGCTACACCTTC. The encoded protein is CATSRDREPQGGYTF.

The V gene is TRBV6-6, the J gene TRBJ1-4; 8 bases agree with TRBD1. The CDR3 covers 14 residues. Germline V gene sequence: CDR1 MNHNY, CDR2 SVGAGI (reference sequence). The V gene end was trimmed by 5 bases and the J gene end by 5 bases; junction bases not matched to a gene: 4. The CDR3 coding sequence is TGTGCCAGCAGTACCGGACAGGGAAATGAAAAACTGTTTTTT. Encoded protein: CASSTGQGNEKLFF.

The V gene is TRBV6-1, the J gene TRBJ1-6; 9 bases agree with TRBD1. The CDR3 spans 14 residues. Germline CDR1 reads MNHNS; CDR2 reads SASEGT. The V and J ends lost 5 bases and 8 bases, in that order; junction bases with no gene match: 4. The CDR3 bases are TGTGCCAGCAGTAAGCGGACAGGGGATTCACCCCTCCACTTT. As protein: CASSKRTGDSPLHF.

V and J are TRBV6-5 and TRBJ1-3; weak D call: TRBD1 (5 bases). Trimming shortened V by 0 bases and J by 4 bases, and 13 bases separated the two germline ends. The CDR3 contains 16 residues. Germline V gene lookup returns CDR1 MNHEY and CDR2 SVGAGI. The CDR3 nucleotides read TGTGCCAGCAGTTACTCGAAAGGGGCGGGAGGAAACACCATATATTTT. This codes for CASSYSKGAGGNTIYF.

The rearrangement uses TRBV5-1 and TRBJ2-1; 15 nucleotides align to TRBD2. The germline gives CDR1 SGHRS, CDR2 YFSETQ. The junction had 14 bases not matched to a gene; V was cut back by 4 bases and J by 6 bases. The CDR3 has 19 amino acids. This CDR3 reads CASSPNGLAGGHWGNEQFF. The CDR3 DNA follows: TGCGCCAGCAGCCCGAACGGACTAGCGGGGGGGCACTGGGGCAATGAGCAGTTCTTC.

This clone occurred once. The chain is built from TRBV5-1 and TRBJ1-6, with D possibly matching TRBD1 (5 bases). V lost 5 bases and J 0 bases, leaving 9 bases between the germline ends. Germline assignment: CDR1 SGHRS and CDR2 YFSETQ. This CDR3 spans 15 amino acids. CDR3 residues: CASRADSSYNSPLHF. Here the CDR3 DNA reads TGCGCCAGCAGGGCCGACAGCTCCTATAATTCACCCCTCCACTTT.

J is TRBJ1-6 and V is TRBV30; perhaps TRBD1 as D (5 bases). This CDR3 has 14 amino acids. Germline V gene sequence: CDR1 GTSNPN, CDR2 SVGIG (reference sequence). The V end lost 0 bases, the J end lost 9 bases, and 12 bases lay between the germline ends. CDR3 in amino acids: CAWSVLIGASPLHF. In DNA form, the CDR3 reads TGTGCCTGGAGTGTACTCATAGGGGCTTCACCCCTCCACTTT.

This chain connects TRBV5-6 to TRBJ2-5; D is perhaps TRBD2 (6 bases). The germline V gene has CDR1 SGHDT and CDR2 YYEEEE. This CDR3 is 13 amino acids long. The V end lost 3 bases, the J end lost 5 bases, and 11 bases lay between the germline ends. The CDR3 is CASSSGLSETQYF. DNA of the CDR3: TGTGCCAGCAGCTCGGGACTTTCGGAGACCCAGTACTTC.

A few counts support this clone. The chain combines TRBV3-1 (or the pseudogene TRBV3-2) with TRBJ1-2, with TRBD1 identical over 8 bases. The CDR3 loop spans 15 amino acids. V was clipped by 2 bases and J by 7 bases; unmatched bases: 9. Germline V CDR1 and CDR2: LGHDT, YNNKEL (reference sequence). CDR3 loop: CASSQPTQGGSGYTF. The CDR3 DNA reads TGTGCCAGCAGCCAACCAACACAGGGGGGGTCTGGCTACACCTTC.

This chain joins TRBV5-6 and TRBJ2-7, with 8 bases fitting TRBD1. In germline, CDR1 is SGHDT, CDR2 YYEEEE. This CDR3 spans 15 amino acids. V trimming: 0 bases; J trimming: 8 bases; junction bases outside the gene matches: 10. The CDR3 sequence is CASSLGQGAVYKQYF. The CDR3 bases are TGTGCCAGCAGCTTGGGCCAGGGGGCTGTGTACAAGCAGTACTTC.

V usage is TRBV6-5 and J usage is TRBJ1-5; 7 bases fit TRBD1. Germline CDR1 reads MNHEY; CDR2 reads SVGAGI. The CDR3 runs to 14 residues. V trimming: 6 bases; J trimming: 2 bases; junction bases outside the gene matches: 4. The CDR3 here is CASRPGQRNQPQHF. The CDR3 DNA is TGTGCCAGCAGGCCGGGACAGCGCAATCAGCCCCAGCATTTT.

In DNA form, the CDR3 reads TGTGCCAGCCACTATAAGGACTACAGGGGGCGCCGGGAAAAACTGTTTTTT. It yields the protein CASHYKDYRGRREKLFF. The rearrangement links TRBV19 to TRBJ1-4; TRBD1 agrees at 9 bases. V was pared by 9 bases and J by 8 bases, with 19 bases of the junction left unmatched. Germline V gene lookup returns CDR1 LNHDA and CDR2 SQIVND (reference sequence). The CDR3 totals 17 residues.

V is TRBV6-5 and J is TRBJ1-1; D uncertain. Trimming stripped 2 bases from V and 0 bases from J, with 10 bases between. CDR3 length: 15 amino acids. Germline V gene sequence: CDR1 MNHEY, CDR2 SVGAGI. Written as DNA, the CDR3 is TGTGCCAGCAGTTACAGGGCGGGGATGAACACTGAAGCTTTCTTT. Translation: CASSYRAGMNTEAFF.

The J gene is TRBJ1-3, the V gene TRBV5-6; D is perhaps TRBD1 (6 bases). This CDR3 is 14 amino acids long. V shed 9 bases and J shed 1 base, with 14 bases lying between them. The germline V gene has CDR1 SGHDT and CDR2 YYEEEE. CDR3 region: CATRLTGSGNTIYF. CDR3 bases: TGTGCCACCAGGCTGACAGGATCTGGAAACACCATATATTTT.

V and J are TRBV6-6 and TRBJ2-7; 9 bases fit TRBD1. The CDR3 runs to 15 residues. Per germline, CDR1 MNHNY and CDR2 SVGAGI (reference sequence). After removal of 5 bases from V and 4 bases from J, the junction contained 9 bases not matched to a gene. The CDR3, as DNA: TGTGCCAGCAGTGACCCCGGGACAGGGTTTTACGAGCAGTACGTC. Protein sequence: CASSDPGTGFYEQYV.

This chain links TRBV7-2 with TRBJ2-2, with D perhaps matching TRBD2 (6 bases). From germline, CDR1 is SGHTA and CDR2 FQGNSA. The CDR3 runs 15 residues. Deletions cut 0 bases from V and 4 bases from J, with 9 bases between. CDR3 residues: CASSLAVGGTGELFF. CDR3 DNA: TGTGCCAGCAGCTTAGCTGTGGGGGGCACCGGGGAGCTGTTTTTT.

The V call is TRBV7-2, the J call TRBJ1-2, with D possibly TRBD1 on 5 matching bases. Germline CDR1 reads SGHTA; CDR2 reads FQGNSA. The CDR3 sequence is 13 residues long. Trimming shortened V by 1 base and J by 8 bases, and 11 bases separated the two germline ends. CDR3 residues: CASSLGPGEGYTF. DNA for the CDR3: TGTGCCAGCAGCTTAGGTCCGGGGGAAGGCTACACCTTC.

This chain connects TRBV5-5 to TRBJ2-2, with 10 bases aligning to TRBD2. The germline gives CDR1 SGHKS, CDR2 YYEKEE (reference sequence). The CDR3 spans 15 residues. The ends lost 5 bases at V and 7 bases at J; junction bases unmatched: 8. The CDR3 nucleotides read TGTGCCAGCAGGGGTCTAGCGGGGGCTGGCGGGGAGCTGTTTTTT. This codes for CASRGLAGAGGELFF. The variable domain in full, with the rest retrieved from reference TRBV5-5 and TRBJ2-2, is DAGVTQSPTHLIKTRGQQVTLRCSPISGHKSVSWYQQVLGQGPQFIFQYYEKEERGRGNFPDRFSARQFPNYSSELNVNALLLGDSALYLCASRGLAGAGGELFFGEGSRLTVL.

This clone was seen a single time. V usage is TRBV9 and J usage is TRBJ2-1; 12 bases fit TRBD2. CDR1 and CDR2 (germline): SGDLS, YYNGEE. V lost 7 bases, J lost 6 bases, and 20 bases stayed unmatched. This CDR3 spans 19 amino acids. The DNA for the CDR3 is TGTGCCAGCTCTCACTTCCTGGCTAGCGGGGGGGATATCCCCAATGAGCAGTTCTTC. It translates to CASSHFLASGGDIPNEQFF.

The gene calls are TRBV4-2 and TRBJ2-2; D call uncertain. This CDR3 is built from 12 residues. Germline values: CDR1 LGHNA, CDR2 YNFKEQ. The germline V and J ends were trimmed by 1 base and 7 bases, with 4 bases remaining between them. The CDR3 sequence: CASSQVIGELFF. DNA for the CDR3: TGTGCCAGCAGCCAAGTCATCGGGGAGCTGTTTTTT.

This clone was counted once. The rearrangement uses TRBV9 and TRBJ1-1; 8 positions agree with TRBD1. The CDR3 contains 15 residues. In germline, CDR1 is SGDLS, CDR2 YYNGEE. J gave up 2 bases and V 4 bases, and 7 bases lay outside the gene matches. CDR3: CASSSLDRANTEAFF. CDR3 nucleotides: TGTGCCAGCAGCTCTCTGGACAGGGCCAACACTGAAGCTTTCTTT.

This sequence joins TRBV24-1 and TRBJ1-2, with 12 bases fitting TRBD1. Germline CDR1 KGHDR, CDR2 SFDVKD. The CDR3 covers 15 residues. Trimming cost V 3 bases and J 8 bases; bases outside gene matches: 6. CDR3 residues: CATSDRTGTGGGYTF. The DNA for the CDR3 is TGTGCCACCAGTGATCGAACCGGGACAGGGGGCGGCTACACCTTC.

V and J are TRBV5-1 and TRBJ2-3, with 7 bases lining up with TRBD1. The CDR3 is made up of 15 amino acids. Germline CDR1 reads SGHRS; CDR2 reads YFSETQ. V shed 4 bases and J 4 bases; nucleotides not matched to a gene: 9. CDR3 protein: CASSVGGQTADTQYF. Here the CDR3 DNA reads TGCGCCAGCAGCGTAGGGGGACAGACCGCAGATACGCAGTATTTT.

The rearrangement links TRBV6-5 to TRBJ1-2, with a tentative D call TRBD1 (5 bases). Germline CDR1 and CDR2: MNHEY and SVGAGI. The V end lost 6 bases, the J end lost 1 base, and 9 bases lay between the germline ends. This CDR3 spans 13 amino acids. CDR3 DNA sequence: TGTGCCAGCAGAGCGACAGATAACTATGGCTACACCTTC. Its protein product is CASRATDNYGYTF.